This T cell receptor beta chain was obtained from a study of blood T cell repertoires in COVID-19. Study background: The United States, Italy and Spain supplied acute and convalescent COVID-19 samples.

Germline CDR1 DFQATT, CDR2 SNEGSKA (reference sequence). The V gene lost 3 bases and the J gene lost 1 base, with 17 bases spanning the gap. This CDR3 contains 16 residues. TCRdb keeps only in-frame clones here, not all; method: immunoSEQ multiplex PCR. The sample consists of 450,000 to 500,000 clones, approximately 83% of them appearing once. Sequenced: peripheral blood. The chain carries TRBV20-1 and TRBJ2-3; D is possibly TRBD2 (6 bases). This sequence originates from a human donor in a cohort sampled during active COVID-19. The CDR3 here is CSASWRGELGTDTQYF. In DNA form, the CDR3 reads TGCAGTGCTAGTTGGAGGGGCGAATTGGGCACAGATACGCAGTATTTT.